This T cell receptor (beta chain) was observed in a study of CD8 T cells in ankylosing spondylitis. A quantitative 5'-RACE method, one with molecular barcodes, was used to make TCR beta libraries. Using its own MiXCR run on the 5' RACE reads, TCRdb lists one record per CDR3 protein. This repertoire shows some 840,000 distinct CDR3 sequences, about 11% found once; its top ten account for less than 0.65%. This clonotype was recorded at least ten times. No antigen is known for it. Notes on the study in general: Earlier reports found some motif variants in synovial fluid and blood in reactive arthritis. Within matched ankylosing spondylitis synovial fluid, disease-linked clones were reportedly significantly enriched. Disease-linked clones were CD8+ and relatively rare in peripheral blood. Ankylosing spondylitis blood appeared to carry a characteristic TCR beta motif of several highly homologous variants.

Looked up from germline, CDR1 is MNHEY and CDR2 is SMNVEV (reference sequence). CDR3 size: 13 residues. The germline V and J ends were trimmed by 5 bases and 4 bases, with 12 bases remaining between them. This sequence joins TRBV27 and TRBJ2-7, with D possibly being TRBD1 or TRBD2 (5 bases each). Sequencing was performed on blood, either unsorted or a sorted T cell fraction (not recorded which). This receptor was identified in a male donor with ankylosing spondylitis. CDR3 DNA sequence: TGTGCCAGCAGTCACGGGACGGATTACGAGCAGTACTTC. Translation gives CASSHGTDYEQYF.